The rows below give T cell receptor beta chains drawn from one sample of a study of cytomegalovirus exposure and HLA in healthy donors. Produced via immunoSEQ multiplex PCR; TCRdb's table is partial and in-frame only. The profile shows about 230,000 clones, 85% to 90% of them singletons. Sequenced sample: PBMCs. These receptors all come from a woman aged 18-35 years in good health and CMV-seronegative. The CDR3 runs from the conserved cysteine through the conserved F or W. D genes are given only for firm matches. Size values are once, few and many counts, or a class for expanded clones, and some rows have none.

abundance	d_gene	v_gene	j_gene	CDR3aa	CDR3nt
NA	NA	TRBV27	TRBJ2-3	CASRVVDTQYF	TGTGCCAGCAGGGTAGTAGATACGCAGTATTTT
NA	TRBD1	TRBV5-5	TRBJ1-1	CASSLRTGGEAFF	TGTGCCAGCAGCTTGAGGACAGGAGGTGAAGCTTTCTTT
NA	NA	TRBV2	TRBJ1-2	CASSDRGTNYGYTF	TGTGCCAGCAGCGACCGAGGTACTAACTATGGCTACACCTTC
NA	NA	TRBV27	TRBJ2-3	CASSLSLVSTDTQYF	TGTGCCAGCAGTTTAAGCCTGGTTAGCACAGATACGCAGTATTTT
NA	TRBD2	TRBV7-9	TRBJ2-7	CASSLVRLAGEQYF	TGTGCCAGCAGCTTAGTTCGCCTAGCGGGGGAGCAGTACTTC
NA	NA	TRBV5-1	TRBJ1-4	CASSLSGILGAPEKLFF	TGCGCCAGCAGCTTGTCCGGTATTTTAGGAGCCCCTGAAAAACTGTTTTTT
NA	TRBD1	TRBV6-6	TRBJ1-2	CASSSTGQAYGYTF	TGTGCCAGCAGTTCGACGGGACAGGCCTATGGCTACACCTTC
NA	NA	TRBV29-1	TRBJ1-2	CSVGRTVNYGYTF	TGCAGCGTTGGGCGGACAGTAAACTATGGCTACACCTTC
NA	TRBD2	TRBV4-1	TRBJ2-7	CASSLREGGFYEQYF	TGCGCCAGCAGCCTCCGGGAGGGCGGGTTCTACGAGCAGTACTTC
NA	TRBD1	TRBV27	TRBJ2-7	CASSVQGTYEQYF	TGTGCCAGCAGTGTACAGGGGACCTACGAGCAGTACTTC
NA	NA	TRBV13	TRBJ1-2	CASTSGGGATNYGYTF	TGTGCCAGCACCTCAGGCGGGGGGGCCACTAACTATGGCTACACCTTC
NA	NA	TRBV29-1	TRBJ1-1	CSVDVISAPGGTEAFF	TGCAGCGTTGATGTTATCTCGGCCCCCGGGGGCACTGAAGCTTTCTTT
NA	TRBD2	TRBV2	TRBJ2-3	CASSEVSGRTDTQYF	TGTGCCAGCAGTGAAGTTAGCGGGAGAACAGATACGCAGTATTTT
NA	NA	TRBV30	TRBJ2-1	CAWRPTLNEQFF	TGTGCCTGGAGACCCACTCTCAATGAGCAGTTCTTC
NA	TRBD1	TRBV18	TRBJ1-1	CASSPRTGGEAFF	TGTGCCAGCTCACCACGGACAGGGGGCGAAGCTTTCTTT
NA	NA	TRBV29-1	TRBJ1-1	CSVEGAGVLNTEAFF	TGCAGCGTTGAGGGGGCAGGAGTCTTGAACACTGAAGCTTTCTTT
NA	NA	TRBV7-2	TRBJ2-1	CASSLAGGQFF	TGTGCCAGCAGCTTAGCGGGAGGGCAGTTCTTC
NA	TRBD1	TRBV18	TRBJ2-7	CASSPAGQGNYEQYF	TGTGCCAGCTCACCAGCGGGACAGGGTAACTACGAGCAGTACTTC
NA	NA	TRBV2	TRBJ2-7	CASRIDAGARSSYEQYF	TGTGCCAGCAGGATCGACGCGGGGGCTCGCAGCTCCTACGAGCAGTACTTC
NA	TRBD2	TRBV6-5	TRBJ2-7	CASSRLAGNYEQYF	TGTGCCAGCAGTCGACTAGCGGGCAACTACGAGCAGTACTTC
NA	TRBD1	TRBV2	TRBJ1-6	CASSGPGTGGKNSPLHF	TGTGCCAGCAGTGGCCCCGGGACAGGGGGCAAGAATTCACCCCTCCACTTT
NA	TRBD1	TRBV7-3	TRBJ1-2	CASSTFRALTPGQGAHDYTF	TGTGCCAGCAGCACTTTTCGCGCTTTGACACCGGGACAGGGGGCCCATGACTACACCTTC
NA	TRBD1	TRBV7-9	TRBJ2-7	CASSSAGGGSYEQYF	TGTGCCAGCAGCTCGGCAGGGGGTGGCTCCTACGAGCAGTACTTC
few	TRBD2	TRBV18	TRBJ2-7	CASSPFGTSGTLSYEQYF	TGTGCCAGCTCACCCTTCGGGACTAGCGGGACCCTATCCTACGAGCAGTACTTC
NA	NA	TRBV7-6	TRBJ1-2	CASSPRGGRGNYGYTF	TGTGCCAGCAGCCCCCGAGGAGGGAGAGGAAACTATGGCTACACCTTC
NA	NA	TRBV4-2	TRBJ2-2	CASSQAGLSLTGELFF	TGTGCCAGCAGCCAAGCCGGACTCTCGTTAACCGGGGAGCTGTTTTTT
NA	NA	TRBV4-2	TRBJ2-3	CASSQDHRSDTQYF	TGTGCCAGCAGCCAAGACCACAGATCAGATACGCAGTATTTT
NA	TRBD2	TRBV4-3	TRBJ2-5	CASSQDGGGRWETQYF	TGCGCCAGCAGCCAAGATGGGGGGGGTAGGTGGGAGACCCAGTACTTC
NA	NA	TRBV10-1	TRBJ2-7	CASSEDGTYYEQYF	TGCGCCAGCTCGGAGGATGGAACTTACTACGAGCAGTACTTC
NA	TRBD1	TRBV15	TRBJ1-5	CATSKNRGINQPQHF	TGTGCCACCAGCAAAAACAGGGGGATCAATCAGCCCCAGCATTTT
NA	NA	TRBV7-2	TRBJ1-2	CASSSGSYFNYGYTF	TGTGCCAGCAGCTCCGGGTCCTACTTTAACTATGGCTACACCTTC
NA	TRBD1	TRBV9	TRBJ2-7	CASSVGQGAFYEQYF	TGTGCCAGCAGCGTTGGACAGGGGGCGTTTTACGAGCAGTACTTC
once	NA	TRBV14	TRBJ1-3	CASSQDQDRSPGNTIYF	TGTGCCAGCAGCCAAGATCAGGACAGATCTCCTGGAAACACCATATATTTT
NA	TRBD1	TRBV27	TRBJ1-2	CASSSGGYGYTF	TGTGCCAGCAGTTCAGGGGGCTATGGCTACACCTTC
NA	NA	TRBV15	TRBJ2-7	CATSSGFSYEQYF	TGTGCCACCAGCAGCGGGTTCTCCTACGAGCAGTACTTC
NA	TRBD1	TRBV30	TRBJ1-1	CAWKWDPGQRAFF	TGTGCCTGGAAATGGGACCCGGGACAGCGGGCTTTCTTT
NA	NA	TRBV15	TRBJ2-5	CATSRGVDGGETQYF	TGTGCCACCAGCAGGGGCGTCGACGGCGGGGAGACCCAGTACTTC
NA	TRBD2	TRBV28	TRBJ2-7	CASSSGLVYEQYF	TGTGCCAGCAGTTCCGGACTAGTATACGAGCAGTACTTC
NA	NA	TRBV7-9	TRBJ1-3	CASSLETGSMSGNTIYF	TGTGCCAGCAGCTTAGAAACAGGGAGTATGTCTGGAAACACCATATATTTT
NA	NA	TRBV9	TRBJ1-1	CASSVDLGHGSEAFF	TGTGCCAGCAGCGTAGATTTGGGGCATGGTAGTGAAGCTTTCTTT
NA	NA	TRBV5-5	TRBJ2-3	CASSGRTGTDTQYF	TGTGCCAGCAGCGGCCGGACAGGCACAGATACGCAGTATTTT
NA	NA	TRBV4-3	TRBJ2-7	CASSQFAGPSSVYEQYF	TGCGCCAGCAGCCAATTCGCGGGGCCTAGCTCTGTCTACGAGCAGTACTTC
NA	TRBD2	TRBV19	TRBJ2-1	CASSITGGPNEQFF	TGTGCCAGTAGTATTACGGGGGGGCCGAATGAGCAGTTCTTC
NA	NA	TRBV27	TRBJ2-7	CAIGLWENEQYF	TGTGCCATCGGCTTGTGGGAGAACGAGCAGTACTTC